What follows are 9 T cell receptor beta chains derived from one specimen sequenced in a study of T cells after yellow fever vaccination. A single record per CDR3 protein comes from TCRdb applying MiXCR to the 5' RACE reads. The table has around 500,000 distinct CDR3 sequences, 20% to 25% seen once. The material was PBMCs, obtained approximately 20 days after the first yellow fever vaccination. The receptor set was obtained from a man aged 18 to 29 who received the YFV17D yellow fever vaccine.

This chain uses TRBV27 with TRBJ2-7, with 9 nucleotides matching TRBD1. V dropped 4 bases and J dropped 7; count of bases not matched to a gene: 8. The germline V gene has CDR1 MNHEY and CDR2 SMNVEV (reference sequence). The CDR3 extends over 14 amino acids. The CDR3 DNA is TGTGCCAGCAGTTCACGGGACAGGGCGGGGGAGCAGTACTTC. Its protein is CASSSRDRAGEQYF.

This clonotype has just a few counts. The chain employs TRBV11-1 and TRBJ2-2; D unresolved. The CDR3 contains 18 residues. Trimming left V 1 base short and J 6 bases short, with 21 bases between. CDR1 is SGHAT and CDR2 is FQDESV in the germline V gene (reference sequence). The CDR3 bases are TGTGCCAGCAGCTTAGGTACCTTTCCTGGTGCGTTCGCCGGGGAGCTGTTTTTT. Its translation is CASSLGTFPGAFAGELFF.

In its sample, this clonotype was seen a few times. The chain uses TRBV7-9 and TRBJ1-2; a weak D match, TRBD1 (5 bases). V gave up 1 base and J gave up 1 base, with 10 bases separating them. CDR1 is SEHNR, CDR2 FQNEAQ, per germline (reference sequence). This CDR3 is built from 15 residues. CDR3 protein: CASSLVRGGNYGYTF. The CDR3 DNA follows: TGTGCCAGCAGCTTAGTTCGGGGCGGTAACTATGGCTACACCTTC.

This clonotype was counted only a few times. The rearrangement uses TRBV10-3 and TRBJ2-3, with TRBD1 matching over 8 bases. This CDR3 region has 12 residues. Germline values: CDR1 ENHRY, CDR2 SYGVKD. J gave up 8 bases and V 4 bases, and 2 bases lay outside the gene matches. In DNA, the CDR3 is TGTGCCATCAGTGTACAGGGGGGTACGCAGTATTTT. Its protein is CAISVQGGTQYF.

The rearrangement links TRBV7-2 to TRBJ2-7; no clear D gene. CDR3 length: 13 amino acids. Germline CDR1 and CDR2: SGHTA and FQGNSA. With 6 bases removed from V and 5 bases from J, the gap between germline ends came to 14 bases. CDR3 coding DNA: TGTGCCAGCAGGAGCTTAAGTGTCGACGAGCAGTACTTC. Translated: CASRSLSVDEQYF.

The rearrangement links TRBV18 to TRBJ2-3, with 10 bases lining up with TRBD1. The CDR3 is made up of 15 amino acids. Germline V gene data show CDR1 as KGHSH and CDR2 as LQKENI. V was pared by 4 bases and J by 6 bases, with 7 bases of the junction left unmatched. The CDR3 reads CASSRSTGGADTQYF. CDR3 sequence (DNA): TGTGCCAGCTCACGTTCGACAGGGGGCGCGGATACGCAGTATTTT.

V gene TRBV10-3 combines with J gene TRBJ2-7, with D perhaps TRBD1 or TRBD2 (5 bases each). The ends were cut back, 9 bases at V and 2 bases at J, with 20 bases in the middle. The CDR3 covers 15 residues. CDR1 ENHRY and CDR2 SYGVKD come from the germline V gene. CDR3 amino acids: CAMRSSSGDPYEQYF. The CDR3, as DNA: TGTGCCATGCGGAGTTCGTCCGGGGACCCCTACGAGCAGTACTTC.

This clonotype was detected only a few times. The chain carries TRBV12-3 or TRBV12-4 and TRBJ1-4; D remains ambiguous. V shed 5 bases and J shed 11 bases, with 15 bases lying between them. CDR3 size: 13 residues. This chain's CDR3 is CASSRDGVVKLFF. The CDR3 DNA follows: TGTGCCAGCAGTCGTGACGGTGTTGTGAAACTGTTTTTT.

This clonotype was found many times. This rearrangement joins TRBV7-3 to TRBJ2-1; 14 bases match TRBD2. Losses at the gene ends were 6 bases for V and 4 bases for J; bases not matched to a gene: 2. The CDR3 runs to 15 residues. Germline V lookup: CDR1 SGHTA, CDR2 FQGTGA. The CDR3 nucleotides read TGTGCCAGCAGTCGGACTAGCGGGGGGTACAATGAGCAGTTCTTC. The encoded protein is CASSRTSGGYNEQFF.